These 8 T cell receptor beta chains originate from one sample sequenced in a study of CD8 T cells in ankylosing spondylitis. TCRdb processed the 5' RACE reads anew with MiXCR; each CDR3 protein has one entry. The sample holds over 200,000 distinct CDR3 sequences; 10% are singletons and the top ten take about 20%. The sample was blood, either unsorted or a sorted T cell fraction (not recorded which). The receptors derive from a male donor with ankylosing spondylitis or in good health (not recorded which).

This clonotype was counted at least ten times. The chain carries TRBV20-1 and TRBJ2-1, with D maybe TRBD2 (6 bases). V lost 1 base to trimming and J lost 6 bases, with 10 bases between them. The CDR3 has 13 amino acids. Germline-derived CDR1 and CDR2 are DFQATT and SNEGSKA (reference sequence). The CDR3 nucleotides read TGCAGTGCTAGAGGACTAGTTGGCAATGAGCAGTTCTTC. It translates to CSARGLVGNEQFF.

This clonotype was detected a few times. At one end, the junction sequence differs from germline, possibly due to a read error. The rearrangement joins TRBV12-3 or TRBV12-4 to TRBJ1-1, with TRBD1 matching 10 bases. This CDR3 is 13 amino acids long. In nucleotides, the CDR3 is TGTGCCAGCAGCACGACAATCCAGACAGGGGGCCGTTTT. Translated: CASSTTIQTGGRF.

This clonotype was counted a few times. The chain carries TRBV4-2 and TRBJ2-7, with D maybe TRBD1 (5 bases). Trimming took 1 base from V and 1 from J, leaving 20 bases between them. The CDR3 consists of 18 residues. The germline V gene has CDR1 LGHNA and CDR2 YNFKEQ. The CDR3 sequence: CASSQGSQGNARSYEQYF. The CDR3 DNA follows: TGTGCCAGCAGCCAAGGTTCCCAGGGCAATGCGCGGTCCTACGAGCAGTACTTC.

This clonotype was recorded at least ten times. V and J are TRBV3-1 and TRBJ1-1; D unresolved. The germline gives CDR1 LGHDT, CDR2 YNNKEL (reference sequence). There are 14 residues in the CDR3. V was pared by 0 bases and J by 5 bases, with 10 bases between. The CDR3 loop is CASSQDLGRTEAFF. The DNA for the CDR3 is TGTGCCAGCAGCCAAGATTTGGGAAGGACTGAAGCTTTCTTT.

This clonotype was counted ten times or more. This sequence joins TRBV6-5 and TRBJ2-5, with D perhaps matching TRBD2 (6 bases). Germline-derived CDR1 and CDR2 are MNHEY and SVGAGI. Deletions cut 1 base from V and 4 bases from J, with 10 bases between. The CDR3 is 14 residues long. The CDR3 bases are TGTGCCAGCAGTTACTGGGACTCTGGAGAGACCCAGTACTTC. Protein sequence: CASSYWDSGETQYF.

The rearrangement joins TRBV7-9 to TRBJ1-2; no clear D gene. Trimming left V 1 base short and J 3 bases short, with 12 bases between. This CDR3 has 15 amino acids. The germline V gene encodes CDR1 SEHNR and CDR2 FQNEAQ (reference sequence). The DNA of the CDR3 is TGTGCCAGCAGCTTAGGGTTGTCGAGGGACTATGGCTACACCTTC. This gives the protein CASSLGLSRDYGYTF.

The DNA of the CDR3 is TGTGCCAGCAGCCCCGACAGGGGTGCCGAGCAGTACTTC. It encodes CASSPDRGAEQYF. The rearrangement uses TRBV11-3 and TRBJ2-7; 8 nucleotides align to TRBD1. This CDR3 comprises 13 residues. Germline values: CDR1 SGHNT, CDR2 YENEEA. With 5 bases clipped from V and 6 bases from J, the junction kept 6 bases outside the gene matches.

J is TRBJ2-2 and V is TRBV18; D gene ambiguous. The germline gives CDR1 KGHSH, CDR2 LQKENI. The CDR3 has 14 residues. Trimming removed 2 bases at V and 3 bases at J, with 7 bases between. In DNA form, the CDR3 reads TGTGCCAGCTCACCATCTTTGGACACCGGGGAGCTGTTTTTT. It yields the protein CASSPSLDTGELFF.